The 25 T cell receptor beta chains reported below all come from one sample, sequenced in a study of identical twins. TCRdb processed the 5' RACE reads anew with MiXCR; each CDR3 protein has one entry. The sample includes under 1 million distinct CDR3 sequences, around an eighth seen only once; the top ten take around 1.5%. The data were also submitted as part of a second study, on yellow fever vaccine responses in identical twins.

Sequencing was performed on PBMCs. These receptors originate from a young woman in good health.

J is TRBJ2-1 and V is TRBV5-1, with D possibly called TRBD1 or TRBD2 (5 bases each). Looked up from germline, CDR1 is SGHRS and CDR2 is YFSETQ. The V and J ends lost 6 bases and 0 bases respectively, with 25 bases between them. This CDR3 comprises 19 residues. The CDR3 DNA reads TGCGCCAGCAACCGTCCAAATTCTAGCTGGGACGTCTCCTACAATGAGCAGTTCTTC. Translating it yields CASNRPNSSWDVSYNEQFF. The whole variable domain, remainder taken from reference TRBV5-1 and TRBJ2-1, is KAGVTQTPRYLIKTRGQQVTLSCSPISGHRSVSWYQQTPGQGLQFLFEYFSETQRNKGNFPGRFSGRQFSNSRSEMNVSTLELGDSALYLCASNRPNSSWDVSYNEQFFGPGTRLTVL.

The J gene is TRBJ2-7, the V gene TRBV28, with 10 bases matching TRBD1. J was trimmed by 7 bases and V by 1 base; bases with no gene match: 7. This CDR3 contains 15 residues. CDR1 MDHEN and CDR2 SYDVKM come from the germline V gene. CDR3 amino acids: CASSLSSDRGREQYV. The CDR3 bases are TGTGCCAGCAGTTTATCCTCAGACAGGGGGCGAGAGCAGTACGTC.

The chain employs TRBV6-6 and TRBJ2-3; maybe TRBD2 (5 bases). Between the trimmed V and J ends, which lost 6 bases and 5 bases, there was a span of 9 bases. The CDR3 totals 12 residues. CDR1 is MNHNY, CDR2 SVGAGI, per germline (reference sequence). The DNA for the CDR3 is TGTGCCAGCAGCACCCGGGGAGATACGCAGTATTTT. This gives the protein CASSTRGDTQYF.

V and J are TRBV12-3 or TRBV12-4 and TRBJ2-7; 8 bases are a match to TRBD2. There are 20 residues in the CDR3. Losses at the gene ends were 6 bases for V and 2 bases for J; bases not matched to a gene: 24. CDR3: CASSPPLGPAGVFVAYEQYF. The CDR3 DNA follows: TGTGCCAGCAGCCCACCCCTAGGCCCAGCGGGAGTGTTTGTAGCCTACGAGCAGTACTTC.

This clonotype appeared a few times. V gene TRBV4-1 combines with J gene TRBJ2-7; D unclear. From germline, CDR1 is MGHRA and CDR2 YSYEKL. The CDR3 spans 13 residues. With 4 bases removed from V and 4 bases from J, the gap between germline ends came to 11 bases. CDR3 nucleotides: TGCGCCAGCAGCCTAAGGTTTGATTACGAGCAGTACTTC. It yields the protein CASSLRFDYEQYF.

This clonotype was seen ten or more times. The chain recombines TRBV6-5 with TRBJ2-1, with D maybe TRBD1 (6 bases). Germline V lookup: CDR1 MNHEY, CDR2 SVGAGI. With 6 bases removed from V and 7 bases from J, the gap between germline ends came to 7 bases. The CDR3 runs to 11 residues. CDR3 in amino acids: CASRQGNEQFF. The CDR3 region has the DNA TGTGCCAGCAGGCAGGGGAATGAGCAGTTCTTC.

This clonotype was seen ten or more times. The chain combines TRBV29-1 with TRBJ2-3; 10 positions match TRBD1. Trimming removed 4 bases from V and 0 bases from J; junction bases left unmatched: 4. The CDR3 covers 15 residues. CDR1 and CDR2 from the germline V gene are SQVTM and ANQGSEA. CDR3 loop: CSVAGTGDSTDTQYF. The CDR3 nucleotides are TGCAGCGTTGCAGGGACAGGGGATAGCACAGATACGCAGTATTTT.

In its sample, this clonotype was seen a few times. The rearrangement links TRBV5-1 to TRBJ2-1; 7 nucleotides match TRBD1. The V and J ends lost 6 bases and 4 bases, in that order; junction bases with no gene match: 10. Germline loops: CDR1 SGHRS, CDR2 YFSETQ. The CDR3 spans 15 residues. CDR3 protein: CASTIRQGPYNEQFF. CDR3 sequence (DNA): TGCGCCAGCACCATAAGACAGGGCCCTTACAATGAGCAGTTCTTC.

This clonotype appeared a few times. V and J are TRBV5-1 and TRBJ2-7; D is possibly TRBD1 (6 bases). The CDR3 loop spans 15 amino acids. The V gene lost 4 bases and the J gene lost 3 bases, with 17 bases spanning the gap. CDR1 and CDR2 from the germline V gene are SGHRS and YFSETQ. The CDR3 reads CASSDKQGSSYEQYF. CDR3 DNA sequence: TGCGCCAGCAGCGACAAACAGGGATCCAGCTACGAGCAGTACTTC.

This clonotype turned up a few times. This rearrangement joins TRBV7-9 to TRBJ2-1; 9 bases are shared with TRBD2. V dropped 3 bases and J dropped 8; count of bases not matched to a gene: 8. This CDR3 has 15 amino acids. CDR1 is SEHNR, CDR2 FQNEAQ, per germline (reference sequence). The CDR3, as DNA: TGTGCCAGCAGCTTTTCTGGCGGGGGGGCTGATGAGCAGTTCTTC. This sequence encodes CASSFSGGGADEQFF. Looking up the rest from reference TRBV7-9 and TRBJ2-1 gives the full variable domain: DTGVSQNPRHKITKRGQNVTFRCDPISEHNRLYWYRQTLGQGPEFLTYFQNEAQLEKSRLLSDRFSAERPKGSFSTLEIQRTEQGDSAMYLCASSFSGGGADEQFFGPGTRLTVL.

This clonotype has ten or more counts. The rearrangement links TRBV3-1 to TRBJ2-7, with D unclear. Trimming pared 0 bases from V and 4 bases from J, leaving 7 bases between. The CDR3 runs to 13 residues. In germline, CDR1 is LGHDT, CDR2 YNNKEL (reference sequence). The CDR3 nucleotides are TGTGCCAGCAGCCAAGATTCCGATTACGAGCAGTACTTC. The encoded protein is CASSQDSDYEQYF.

This clonotype occurred a few times. The V call is TRBV25-1, the J call TRBJ2-3; possibly TRBD2 for D (6 bases). Germline lookup yields CDR1 MGHDK and CDR2 SYGVNS. Deletions cut 3 bases from V and 6 bases from J, with 16 bases between. The CDR3 runs 15 residues. CDR3 sequence: CASSDPGLRPDTQYF. Written as DNA, the CDR3 is TGTGCCAGCAGTGACCCGGGACTCCGCCCGGATACGCAGTATTTT.

The chain is built from TRBV20-1 and TRBJ1-2; possible D gene TRBD1, 5 bases. Trimming pared 6 bases from V and 3 bases from J, leaving 11 bases between. The length of the CDR3 is 12 residues. From germline, CDR1 is DFQATT and CDR2 SNEGSKA (reference sequence). The chain's CDR3 is CSASVGDYGYTF. In DNA, the CDR3 is TGCAGTGCCTCAGTAGGGGACTATGGCTACACCTTC.

The V call is TRBV5-7, the J call TRBJ2-7; D is uncertain. TRBV5-7 is sorted into the ORF group, with uncertain function. V was cut by 0 bases and J by 0 bases, with 7 bases left in between. CDR3 length: 14 amino acids. In nucleotides, the CDR3 is TGTGCCAGCAGCTTGGATCGGAGCTCCTACGAGCAGTACGTC. Its translation: CASSLDRSSYEQYV.

The V gene is TRBV11-2, the J gene TRBJ2-3; 7 nucleotides agree with TRBD1. From germline, CDR1 is SGHAT and CDR2 FQNNGV. With 3 bases clipped from V and 2 bases from J, the junction kept 5 bases outside the gene matches. The CDR3 runs to 15 residues. The CDR3 loop reads CASSFPGTDTDTQYF. As DNA, the CDR3 is TGTGCCAGCAGCTTTCCCGGGACAGACACAGATACGCAGTATTTT.

V gene TRBV12-3 or TRBV12-4 combines with J gene TRBJ1-4; D is unresolved. Trimming stripped 9 bases from V and 5 bases from J, with 16 bases between. This CDR3 has 14 residues. The CDR3 here is CASSKHGGNEKLFF. In DNA, the CDR3 is TGTGCCAGTAGTAAGCATGGTGGGAATGAAAAACTGTTTTTT.

This clonotype has a handful of counts. The chain recombines TRBV20-1 with TRBJ2-4, with 9 bases that match TRBD2. The CDR3 covers 12 residues. V dropped 5 bases and J dropped 6; count of bases not matched to a gene: 2. Looked up from germline, CDR1 is DFQATT and CDR2 is SNEGSKA (reference sequence). The CDR3 DNA sequence: TGCAGTGCTCCTAGCGGGGTAAACATTCAGTACTTC. This codes for CSAPSGVNIQYF.

The chain joins TRBV7-9 to TRBJ2-1; unclear D gene. V was cut by 1 base and J by 8 bases, with 12 bases left in between. CDR1 and CDR2 from the germline V gene are SEHNR and FQNEAQ (reference sequence). The CDR3 runs to 14 residues. The CDR3 DNA is TGTGCCAGCAGCTTAGAGTTAGGATCCGATGAGCAGTTCTTC. The encoded protein is CASSLELGSDEQFF.

Only a few counts were recorded for this clonotype. The genes are TRBV27 and TRBJ2-7; no reliable D call. CDR3 length equals 13 residues. Trimming stripped 5 bases from V and 0 bases from J, with 8 bases between. Looked up from germline, CDR1 is MNHEY and CDR2 is SMNVEV (reference sequence). This CDR3 reads CASSNTPSYEQYF. DNA for the CDR3: TGTGCCAGCAGTAACACTCCCTCCTACGAGCAGTACTTC.

This clonotype came up a few times. The chain links TRBV7-9 to TRBJ1-2; 8 bases are a match to TRBD1. CDR3 length: 17 amino acids. Germline CDR1 and CDR2: SEHNR and FQNEAQ (reference sequence). The junction had 15 bases not matched to a gene; V was cut back by 3 bases and J by 6 bases. The CDR3 reads CASSFLLPTDRVHGYTF. Here the CDR3 DNA reads TGTGCCAGCAGCTTTCTATTACCGACGGACAGGGTACATGGCTACACCTTC.

The CDR3 here is CASSLFAFNEQFF. Written as DNA, the CDR3 is TGTGCCAGCAGTTTATTTGCCTTCAATGAGCAGTTCTTC. V usage is TRBV27 and J usage is TRBJ2-1; no reliable D call. CDR1 is MNHEY and CDR2 is SMNVEV in the germline V gene (reference sequence). The CDR3 runs to 13 residues. Trimming stripped 1 base from V and 6 bases from J, with 7 bases between.

DNA for the CDR3: TGCAGCGGCATCCCGGGACTAGCGGGATACAATGAGCAGTTCTTC. This gives the protein CSGIPGLAGYNEQFF. The chain has TRBV29-1 and TRBJ2-1; 13 bases are a match to TRBD2. Germline trimming cut 7 bases from V and 4 bases from J; bases unmatched to any gene: 7. The CDR3 totals 15 residues. Germline V gene lookup returns CDR1 SQVTM and CDR2 ANQGSEA.

This chain connects TRBV7-9 to TRBJ1-1; D is unclear. Germline loops: CDR1 SEHNR, CDR2 FQNEAQ (reference sequence). The CDR3 spans 11 residues. V was pared by 3 bases and J by 7 bases, with 6 bases between. The CDR3 loop reads CASSFLDEAFF. For the CDR3, the DNA is TGTGCCAGCAGCTTCCTGGATGAAGCTTTCTTT.

This clonotype was seen ten or more times. The chain links TRBV12-3 or TRBV12-4 to TRBJ1-5; tentative D call: TRBD1 (5 bases). Trimming took 4 bases from V and 0 from J, leaving 10 bases between them. The CDR3 totals 15 residues. CDR3 residues: CASSWRQGSNQPQHF. The CDR3 coding sequence is TGTGCCAGCAGTTGGCGGCAGGGTAGCAATCAGCCCCAGCATTTT.

This clonotype was counted a few times. This chain connects TRBV12-3 or TRBV12-4 to TRBJ2-3; TRBD1 matches 8 bases. V was pared by 7 bases and J by 2 bases, with 5 bases of the junction left unmatched. CDR3 size: 14 residues. CDR3 amino acids: CASIRQGNTDTQYF. The CDR3 region has the DNA TGTGCCAGCATAAGACAGGGGAACACAGATACGCAGTATTTT.